These 8 T cell receptor beta chains were all obtained from the same sample, sequenced in a study of blood T cell repertoires in COVID-19. The data were produced by immunoSEQ multiplex PCR, yet TCRdb's version contains in-frame clones alone and is incomplete. Altogether nearly 200,000 clones are present, 70% to 90% being singletons, with the ten largest covering 6.2%. The material sequenced was peripheral blood. The receptors were gathered from a woman aged 40 to 50 who had recovered from COVID-19.

The J gene is TRBJ2-1, the V gene TRBV7-9; 9 bases are a match to TRBD1. V shed 5 bases, J shed 3 bases, and the junction held 8 bases outside the gene matches. The CDR3 consists of 16 residues. Germline V gene sequence: CDR1 SEHNR, CDR2 FQNEAQ (reference sequence). The CDR3, as DNA: TGTGCCAGCAGCGAACTCCGGGACAGGGACTACAATGAGCAGTTCTTC. This encodes CASSELRDRDYNEQFF.

The J gene is TRBJ1-6, the V gene TRBV5-1, with D possibly being TRBD1 (6 bases). The CDR3 covers 16 residues. CDR1 SGHRS and CDR2 YFSETQ come from the germline V gene. V lost 4 bases to trimming and J lost 0 bases, with 11 bases between them. CDR3 bases: TGCGCCAGCAGCGCCAAGGACAGCTCCTATAATTCACCCCTCCACTTT. Translation gives CASSAKDSSYNSPLHF.

The table lists this clone with a count of one. The chain carries TRBV6-5 and TRBJ2-2; D gene unclear. This CDR3 spans 15 amino acids. Trimming removed 6 bases from V and 0 bases from J, with 11 bases in between. Germline V gene data show CDR1 as MNHEY and CDR2 as SVGAGI. CDR3 region: CASSPGSTNTGELFF. CDR3 in DNA: TGTGCCAGCAGCCCCGGGTCAACGAACACCGGGGAGCTGTTTTTT.

The chain couples TRBV27 to TRBJ2-2; TRBD1 aligns across 8 bases. The germline V gene encodes CDR1 MNHEY and CDR2 SMNVEV (reference sequence). CDR3 length equals 15 residues. V was pared by 6 bases and J by 5 bases, with 8 bases of the junction left unmatched. DNA for the CDR3: TGTGCCAGCAGAAAGCCGGGACAGGAGACCGGGGAGCTGTTTTTT. Its protein product is CASRKPGQETGELFF.

This clone was observed a handful of times. J is TRBJ1-1 and V is TRBV27; no reliable D call. CDR1 and CDR2 from the germline V gene are MNHEY and SMNVEV (reference sequence). V was shortened by 8 bases and J by 0 bases, with 16 bases between the two germline ends. This CDR3 comprises 15 residues. The CDR3 loop reads CASQNSAFMNTEAFF. In DNA, the CDR3 is TGTGCCAGCCAGAATTCCGCATTTATGAACACTGAAGCTTTCTTT.

The gene calls are TRBV28 and TRBJ1-1; tentative D call: TRBD1 (6 bases). Germline V CDR1 and CDR2: MDHEN, SYDVKM. Trimming shortened V by 3 bases and J by 5 bases, and 19 bases separated the two germline ends. CDR3 length equals 16 residues. CDR3 nucleotides: TGTGCCAGCAGTTTCGCGGGGGCGAACCGAGGGACTGAAGCTTTCTTT. Translated, it gives CASSFAGANRGTEAFF.

This chain links TRBV6-5 with TRBJ2-3; D is ambiguous. Germline CDR1 and CDR2: MNHEY and SVGAGI. The ends were cut back, 0 bases at V and 2 bases at J, with 12 bases in the middle. This CDR3 region has 16 residues. CDR3 amino acids: CASSYSVGGITDTQYF. CDR3 nucleotide sequence: TGTGCCAGCAGTTACTCAGTTGGCGGCATCACAGATACGCAGTATTTT.

The gene calls are TRBV29-1 and TRBJ1-2; 8 nucleotides align to TRBD1. J lost 4 bases, V lost 4 bases, and 8 bases had no gene match. Germline V gives CDR1 SQVTM, CDR2 ANQGSEA. The CDR3 sequence is 14 residues long. CDR3 nucleotide sequence: TGCAGCGTTGCAAATTGGGACAGGAGCTATGGCTACACCTTC. Protein product: CSVANWDRSYGYTF.